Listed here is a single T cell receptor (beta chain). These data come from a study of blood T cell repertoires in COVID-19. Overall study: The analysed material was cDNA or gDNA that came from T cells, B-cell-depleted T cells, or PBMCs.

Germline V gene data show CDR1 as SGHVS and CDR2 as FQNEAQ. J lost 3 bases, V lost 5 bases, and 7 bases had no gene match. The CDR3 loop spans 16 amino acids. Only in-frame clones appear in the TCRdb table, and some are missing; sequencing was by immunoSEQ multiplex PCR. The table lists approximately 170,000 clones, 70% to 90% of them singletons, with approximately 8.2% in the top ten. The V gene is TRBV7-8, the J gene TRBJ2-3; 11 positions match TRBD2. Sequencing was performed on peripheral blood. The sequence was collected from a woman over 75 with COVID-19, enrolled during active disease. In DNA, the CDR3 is TGTGCCAGCAGCCTACAGACTAGCGGGACAACAGATACGCAGTATTTT. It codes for CASSLQTSGTTDTQYF. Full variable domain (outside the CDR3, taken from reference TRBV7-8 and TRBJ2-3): GAGVSQSPRYKVAKRGQDVALRCDPISGHVSLFWYQQALGQGPEFLTYFQNEAQLDKSGLPSDRFFAERPEGSVSTLKIQRTQQEDSAVYLCASSLQTSGTTDTQYFGPGTRLTVL.